This TCR beta chain originates from a study of blood T cell repertoires in COVID-19. Study details: PBMCs, B-cell-depleted T cells, or T cells were the source of the cDNA or gDNA that made up the material.

This clone was seen just once. The CDR3 loop spans 14 amino acids. Germline loops: CDR1 SGHRS, CDR2 YFSETQ. The V end was cut by 4 bases, the J end by 7 bases, with 18 bases between. Original processing notes: Reference gene primer amplification gave estimated nucleated cell counts. Repertoires were generated with immunoSEQ multiplex PCR, while TCRdb's copy carries only in-frame clones and drops some. V and J calls and clone size come straight from that table; D and trimming were deduced from the DNA. The sample contains about 160,000 clones, 80% to 90% of which appear only once. Sequencing input: peripheral blood. The V gene is TRBV5-1, the J gene TRBJ2-7; maybe TRBD1 (6 bases). This sequence originates from a woman in her 70s with acute or convalescent COVID-19. This CDR3 reads CASSQRTVSGEQYF. CDR3 DNA: TGCGCCAGCAGCCAACGGACAGTTTCGGGAGAGCAGTACTTC.